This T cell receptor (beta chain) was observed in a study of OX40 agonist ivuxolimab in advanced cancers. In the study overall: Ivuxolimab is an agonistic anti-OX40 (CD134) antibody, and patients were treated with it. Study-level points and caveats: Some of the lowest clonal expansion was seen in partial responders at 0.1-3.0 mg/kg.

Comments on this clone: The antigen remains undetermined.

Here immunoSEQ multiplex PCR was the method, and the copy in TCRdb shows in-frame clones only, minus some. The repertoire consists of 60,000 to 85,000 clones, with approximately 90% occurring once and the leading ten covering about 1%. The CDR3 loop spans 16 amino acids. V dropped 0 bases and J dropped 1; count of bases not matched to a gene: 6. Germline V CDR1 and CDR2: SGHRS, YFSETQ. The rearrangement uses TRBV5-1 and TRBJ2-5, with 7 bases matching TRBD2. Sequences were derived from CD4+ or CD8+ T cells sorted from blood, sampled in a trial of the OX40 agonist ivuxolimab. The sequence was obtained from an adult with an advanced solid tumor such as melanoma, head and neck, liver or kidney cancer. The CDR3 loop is CASSLGSGNRQETQYF. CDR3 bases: TGCGCCAGCAGCTTGGGAAGCGGGAACCGCCAAGAGACCCAGTACTTC.